What follows are 16 T cell receptor beta chains derived from one specimen sequenced in a study of graft-versus-host responses after intestinal transplantation. No antigen has been identified for these receptors. Sequencing was performed with immunoSEQ multiplex PCR; in TCRdb, only in-frame clones are kept and a portion is missing. The sample has tens of thousands of clones; approximately 94% are singletons. Sequenced here: unstimulated CD4+ T cells sorted from spleen or lymph node cells, sampled before transplant. Source of these receptors: a human donor who was the organ donor for an intestinal transplant.

J is TRBJ1-1 and V is TRBV19; D perhaps matches TRBD1 (5 bases). Trimming took 1 base from V and 3 from J, leaving 6 bases between them. In germline, CDR1 is LNHDA, CDR2 SQIVND (reference sequence). This CDR3 is built from 13 residues. The CDR3 protein is CASSIVRDTEAFF. CDR3 nucleotide sequence: TGTGCCAGTAGTATAGTCAGGGACACTGAAGCTTTCTTT.

The V gene is TRBV4-2, the J gene TRBJ2-3; D is perhaps TRBD2 (5 bases). The CDR3 extends over 17 amino acids. V dropped 2 bases and J dropped 0 bases, with 15 bases sitting between them. Per the germline V gene, CDR1 is LGHNA and CDR2 is YNFKEQ. This CDR3 reads CASSQKRALGSTDTQYF. The CDR3 region has the DNA TGTGCCAGCAGCCAAAAGAGGGCCCTGGGTAGCACAGATACGCAGTATTTT.

The V gene is TRBV4-2, the J gene TRBJ1-5; D uncertain. CDR1 is LGHNA and CDR2 is YNFKEQ in the germline V gene. V was cut by 4 bases and J by 4 bases, with 11 bases left in between. This CDR3 region has 14 residues. The CDR3 sequence is CASSPREGNQPQHF. The CDR3 DNA sequence: TGTGCCAGCAGCCCCCGGGAGGGAAATCAGCCCCAGCATTTT.

V is TRBV6-6 and J is TRBJ1-1; D not resolved. The V gene's germline CDR1 is MNHNY and CDR2 SVGAGI (reference sequence). V gave up 7 bases and J gave up 6 bases, with 9 bases separating them. This CDR3 has 11 amino acids. The CDR3 DNA follows: TGTGCCAGCAAGGGCGGACCTGAAGCTTTCTTT. Encoded protein: CASKGGPEAFF.

The V gene is TRBV5-1, the J gene TRBJ2-2, with a possible D match to TRBD2 (5 bases). This CDR3 spans 16 amino acids. Trimming took 4 bases from V and 2 from J, leaving 15 bases between them. Germline CDR1 SGHRS, CDR2 YFSETQ. CDR3 protein: CASSPRGLFNTGELFF. Here the CDR3 DNA reads TGCGCCAGCAGCCCTCGGGGTCTCTTTAACACCGGGGAGCTGTTTTTT.

V is TRBV6-4 and J is TRBJ2-1; D unclear. CDR3 length: 14 amino acids. V was clipped by 7 bases and J by 0 bases, with 10 bases between them. From germline, CDR1 is MRHNA and CDR2 SNTAGT. CDR3 sequence reads: CASTSPHSYNEQFF. CDR3 bases: TGTGCCAGCACCAGCCCTCACTCCTACAATGAGCAGTTCTTC.

CDR3 region: CASSSVGRGQGVDTQYF. The CDR3 DNA follows: TGTGCCAGCAGCTCGGTTGGGCGTGGACAGGGGGTGGATACGCAGTATTTT. This chain joins TRBV5-4 and TRBJ2-3, with 10 positions matching TRBD1. Germline V lookup: CDR1 SGHNT, CDR2 YYREEE (reference sequence). With V trimmed by 3 bases and J by 6 bases, 13 bases remained unmatched. This CDR3 contains 17 residues. The complete variable domain, with remaining parts taken from reference TRBV5-4 and TRBJ2-3, reads ETGVTQSPTHLIKTRGQQVTLRCSSQSGHNTVSWYQQALGQGPQFIFQYYREEENGRGNFPPRFSGLQFPNYSSELNVNALELDDSALYLCASSSVGRGQGVDTQYFGPGTRLTVL.

The chain employs TRBV18 and TRBJ2-5; D remains unclear. The J call could be wrong; TRBJ2-7 is a better fit for the DNA end. Per the germline V gene, CDR1 is KGHSH and CDR2 is LQKENI. The CDR3 has 14 residues. CDR3 sequence reads: CASSPSKGTYEQYF. CDR3 sequence (DNA): TGTGCCAGCTCACCATCGAAGGGAACCTACGAGCAGTACTTC.

This clone was seen only once. The chain has TRBV12-2 and TRBJ2-2; the table gives TRBD2 as D, unverified against the DNA. TRBV12-2 is a pseudogene locus. The CDR3 covers 13 residues. The CDR3 DNA sequence: TGTGCAAGTCGCTTACTAAACACCGGGGAGCTGTTTTTT. Translating gives CASRLLNTGELFF.

The genes are TRBV9 and TRBJ2-7, with a tentative D call TRBD1 (6 bases). This CDR3 is built from 14 residues. Germline CDR1 reads SGDLS; CDR2 reads YYNGEE. V gave up 5 bases and J gave up 3 bases, with 15 bases separating them. The CDR3 loop is CASSESDRHYEQYF. CDR3 DNA sequence: TGTGCCAGCAGTGAGAGTGACAGGCACTACGAGCAGTACTTC.

This chain joins TRBV18 and TRBJ2-7, with D possibly being TRBD2 (6 bases). With 5 bases removed from V and 5 bases from J, the gap between germline ends came to 16 bases. The germline gives CDR1 KGHSH, CDR2 LQKENI. The CDR3 contains 14 residues. In DNA, the CDR3 is TGTGCCAGCTCAAAAATCGGGGGTGGCGACGAGCAGTACTTC. Protein sequence: CASSKIGGGDEQYF.

J is TRBJ1-1 and V is TRBV4-2; TRBD1 might be the D (5 bases). Trimming shortened V by 1 base and J by 2 bases, and 11 bases separated the two germline ends. Per the germline V gene, CDR1 is LGHNA and CDR2 is YNFKEQ. This CDR3 has 15 amino acids. Here the CDR3 reads CASSQVGRVNTEAFF. CDR3 in DNA: TGTGCCAGCAGCCAAGTCGGCAGGGTAAACACTGAAGCTTTCTTT.

This chain links TRBV4-2 with TRBJ2-5; D perhaps matches TRBD2 (6 bases). The germline V gene has CDR1 LGHNA and CDR2 YNFKEQ. The V end lost 4 bases, the J end lost 5 bases, and 14 bases lay between the germline ends. The CDR3 loop spans 14 amino acids. CDR3 in DNA: TGTGCCAGCAGCCGTACAGGTGGAGGGGAGACCCAGTACTTC. This translates into CASSRTGGGETQYF.

This clone was detected a few times. This rearrangement joins TRBV4-1 to TRBJ2-2, with a tentative D call TRBD2 (5 bases). The V gene's germline CDR1 is MGHRA and CDR2 YSYEKL. This CDR3 has 13 residues. V was pared by 5 bases and J by 6 bases, with 10 bases between. CDR3 sequence reads: CASSFYGAGELFF. The CDR3 nucleotides are TGCGCCAGCAGCTTTTACGGGGCCGGGGAGCTGTTTTTT.

The chain carries TRBV2 and TRBJ2-5; the D gene is possibly TRBD1 (5 bases). This CDR3 has 11 residues. V gave up 6 bases and J gave up 5 bases, with 7 bases separating them. The germline V gene encodes CDR1 SNHLY and CDR2 FYNNEI. This CDR3 reads CASRQDETQYF. CDR3 bases: TGTGCCAGCAGACAGGATGAGACCCAGTACTTC.

V usage is TRBV12-5 and J usage is TRBJ1-2; tentative D call: TRBD1 (5 bases). Germline-derived CDR1 and CDR2 are LGHNT and FRNRAP. V gave up 3 bases and J gave up 4 bases, with 15 bases separating them. The CDR3 has 15 residues. DNA of the CDR3: TGTGCTAGTGGTTTTCGACAGTGGTGGGCCTATGGCTACACCTTC. It specifies CASGFRQWWAYGYTF. Drawing the rest from reference TRBV12-5 and TRBJ1-2, the complete variable domain is DARVTQTPRHKVTEMGQEVTMRCQPILGHNTVFWYRQTMMQGLELLAYFRNRAPLDDSGMPKDRFSAEMPDATLATLKIQPSEPRDSAVYFCASGFRQWWAYGYTFGSGTRLTVV.